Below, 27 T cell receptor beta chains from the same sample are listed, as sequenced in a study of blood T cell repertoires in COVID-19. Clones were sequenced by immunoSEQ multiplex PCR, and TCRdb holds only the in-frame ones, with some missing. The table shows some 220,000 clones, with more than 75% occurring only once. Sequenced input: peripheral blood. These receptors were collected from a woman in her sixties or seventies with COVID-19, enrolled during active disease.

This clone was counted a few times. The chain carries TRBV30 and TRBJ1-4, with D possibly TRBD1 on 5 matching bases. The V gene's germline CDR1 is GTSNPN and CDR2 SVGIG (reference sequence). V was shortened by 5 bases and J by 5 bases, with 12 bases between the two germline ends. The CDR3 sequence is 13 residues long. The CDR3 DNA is TGTGCCTGGGCAGGGAAGCAGAATGAAAAACTGTTTTTT. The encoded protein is CAWAGKQNEKLFF.

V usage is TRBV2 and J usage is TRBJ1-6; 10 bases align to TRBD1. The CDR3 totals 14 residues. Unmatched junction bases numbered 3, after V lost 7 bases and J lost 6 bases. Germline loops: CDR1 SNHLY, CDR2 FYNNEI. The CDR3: CASTRDRGNSPLHF. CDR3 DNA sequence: TGTGCCAGCACCCGGGACAGGGGTAATTCACCCCTCCACTTT.

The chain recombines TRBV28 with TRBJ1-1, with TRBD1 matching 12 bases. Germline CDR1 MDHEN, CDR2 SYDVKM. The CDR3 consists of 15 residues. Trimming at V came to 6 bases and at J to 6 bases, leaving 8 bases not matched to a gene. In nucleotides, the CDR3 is TGTGCCAGCAGAACCTCCGGGACAGGGGGCGCTGAAGCTTTCTTT. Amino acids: CASRTSGTGGAEAFF.

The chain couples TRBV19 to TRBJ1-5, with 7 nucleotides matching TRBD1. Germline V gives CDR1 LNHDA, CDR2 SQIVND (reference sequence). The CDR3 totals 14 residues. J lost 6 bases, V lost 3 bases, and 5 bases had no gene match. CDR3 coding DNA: TGTGCCAGTAGTATGAGGGGGCTGGGTCAGCCCCAGCATTTT. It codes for CASSMRGLGQPQHF.

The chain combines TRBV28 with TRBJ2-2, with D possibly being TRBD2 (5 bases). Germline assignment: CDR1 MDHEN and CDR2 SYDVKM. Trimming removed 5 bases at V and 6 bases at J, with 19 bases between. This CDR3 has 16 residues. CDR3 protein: CASSPGLEGPPGELFF. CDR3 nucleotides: TGTGCCAGCAGTCCCGGACTCGAGGGCCCCCCCGGGGAGCTGTTTTTT.

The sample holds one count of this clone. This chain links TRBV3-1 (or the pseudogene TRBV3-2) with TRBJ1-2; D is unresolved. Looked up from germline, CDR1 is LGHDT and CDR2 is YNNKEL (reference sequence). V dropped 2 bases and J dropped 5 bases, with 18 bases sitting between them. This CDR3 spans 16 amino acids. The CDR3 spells CASSQNEGIGSYGYTF. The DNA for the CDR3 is TGTGCCAGCAGCCAAAACGAGGGTATTGGGAGTTATGGCTACACCTTC.

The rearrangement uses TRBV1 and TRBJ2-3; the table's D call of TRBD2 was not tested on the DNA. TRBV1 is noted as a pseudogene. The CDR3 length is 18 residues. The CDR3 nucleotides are TGCACCAGCAGCCAAGATCTCCTAGCGGGGCAATCTCCAGATACGCAGTATTTT. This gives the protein CTSSQDLLAGQSPDTQYF.

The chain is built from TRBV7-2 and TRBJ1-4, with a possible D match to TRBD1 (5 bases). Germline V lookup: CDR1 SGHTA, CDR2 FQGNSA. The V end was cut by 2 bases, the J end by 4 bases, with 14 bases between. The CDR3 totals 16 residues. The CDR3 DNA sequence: TGTGCCAGCAGCTTACCTCAGACAGCTTTTAATGAAAAACTGTTTTTT. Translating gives CASSLPQTAFNEKLFF. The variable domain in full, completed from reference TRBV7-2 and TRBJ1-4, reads GAGVSQSPSNKVTEKGKDVELRCDPISGHTALYWYRQSLGQGLEFLIYFQGNSAPDKSGLPSDRFSAERTGGSVSTLTIQRTQQEDSAVYLCASSLPQTAFNEKLFFGSGTQLSVL.

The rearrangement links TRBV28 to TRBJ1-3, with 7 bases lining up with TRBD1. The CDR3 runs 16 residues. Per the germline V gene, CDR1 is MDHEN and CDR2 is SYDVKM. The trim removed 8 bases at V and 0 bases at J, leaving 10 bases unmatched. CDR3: CASYRQGLSSGNTIYF. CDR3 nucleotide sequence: TGTGCCAGCTACAGACAGGGCCTCAGCTCTGGAAACACCATATATTTT.

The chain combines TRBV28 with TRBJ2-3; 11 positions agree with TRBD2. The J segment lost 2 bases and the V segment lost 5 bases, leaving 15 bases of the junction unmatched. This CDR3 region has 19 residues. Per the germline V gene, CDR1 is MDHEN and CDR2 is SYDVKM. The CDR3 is CASSIIPQGLAGSTDTQYF. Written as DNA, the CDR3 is TGTGCCAGCAGTATAATACCCCAAGGACTAGCGGGCTCCACAGATACGCAGTATTTT.

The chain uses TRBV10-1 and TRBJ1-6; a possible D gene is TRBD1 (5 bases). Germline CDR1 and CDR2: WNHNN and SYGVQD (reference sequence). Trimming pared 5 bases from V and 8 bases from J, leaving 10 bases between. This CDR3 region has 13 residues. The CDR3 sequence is CASSTGVDSPLHF. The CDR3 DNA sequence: TGCGCCAGCAGTACGGGGGTAGATTCACCCCTCCACTTT.

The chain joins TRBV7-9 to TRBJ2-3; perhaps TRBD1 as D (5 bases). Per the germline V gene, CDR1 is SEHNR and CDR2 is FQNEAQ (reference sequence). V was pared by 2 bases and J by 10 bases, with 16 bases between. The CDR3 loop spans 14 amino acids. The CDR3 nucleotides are TGTGCCAGCAGCTTACCAGGGCTACAGATAGCGCAGTATTTT. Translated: CASSLPGLQIAQYF.

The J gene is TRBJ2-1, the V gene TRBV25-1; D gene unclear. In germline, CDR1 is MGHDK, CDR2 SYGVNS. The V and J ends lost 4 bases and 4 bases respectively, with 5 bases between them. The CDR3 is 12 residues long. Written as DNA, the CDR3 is TGTGCCAGCAGTGGTAATTACAATGAGCAGTTCTTC. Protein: CASSGNYNEQFF.

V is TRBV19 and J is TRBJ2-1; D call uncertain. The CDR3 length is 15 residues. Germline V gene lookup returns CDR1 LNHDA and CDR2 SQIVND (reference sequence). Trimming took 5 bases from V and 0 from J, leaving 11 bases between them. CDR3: CASSLRRSSYNEQFF. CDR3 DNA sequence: TGTGCCAGTAGTTTACGGCGGAGCTCCTACAATGAGCAGTTCTTC.

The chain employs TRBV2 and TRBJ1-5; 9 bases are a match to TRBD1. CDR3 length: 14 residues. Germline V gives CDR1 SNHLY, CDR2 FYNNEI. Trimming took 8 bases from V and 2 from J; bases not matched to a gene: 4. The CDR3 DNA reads TGTGCCAGCCGACAGGGGGAAGGCAATCAGCCCCAGCATTTT. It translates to CASRQGEGNQPQHF.

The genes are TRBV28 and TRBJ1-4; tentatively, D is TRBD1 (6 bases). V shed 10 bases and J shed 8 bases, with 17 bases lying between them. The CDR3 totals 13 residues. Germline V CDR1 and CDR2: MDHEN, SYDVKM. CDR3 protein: CATGGDKTEKLFF. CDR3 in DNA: TGTGCCACCGGGGGGGACAAAACCGAAAAACTGTTTTTT.

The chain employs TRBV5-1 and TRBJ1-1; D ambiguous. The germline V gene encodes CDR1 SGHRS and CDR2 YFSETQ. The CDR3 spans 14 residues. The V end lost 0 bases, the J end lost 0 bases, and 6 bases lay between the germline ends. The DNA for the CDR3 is TGCGCCAGCAGCTTGGGGAGGGTGAACACTGAAGCTTTCTTT. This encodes CASSLGRVNTEAFF.

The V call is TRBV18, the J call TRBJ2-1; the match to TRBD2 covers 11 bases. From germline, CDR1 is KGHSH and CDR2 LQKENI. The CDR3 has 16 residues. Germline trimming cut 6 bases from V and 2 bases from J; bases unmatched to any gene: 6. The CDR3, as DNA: TGTGCCAGCTCCCCTTTAGCGGGAGGGACCTACAATGAGCAGTTCTTC. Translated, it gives CASSPLAGGTYNEQFF.

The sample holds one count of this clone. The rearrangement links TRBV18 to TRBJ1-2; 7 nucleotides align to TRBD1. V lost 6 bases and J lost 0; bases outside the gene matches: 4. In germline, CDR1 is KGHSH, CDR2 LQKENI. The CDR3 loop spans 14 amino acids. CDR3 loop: CASSRDSSNYGYTF. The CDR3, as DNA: TGTGCCAGCTCGCGGGACAGCTCTAACTATGGCTACACCTTC.

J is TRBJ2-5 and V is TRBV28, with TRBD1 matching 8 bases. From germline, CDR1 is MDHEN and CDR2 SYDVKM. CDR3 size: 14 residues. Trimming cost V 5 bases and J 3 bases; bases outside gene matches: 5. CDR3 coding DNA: TGTGCCAGCAGTGCAGGGGGCAGGGAAGAGACCCAGTACTTC. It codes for CASSAGGREETQYF.

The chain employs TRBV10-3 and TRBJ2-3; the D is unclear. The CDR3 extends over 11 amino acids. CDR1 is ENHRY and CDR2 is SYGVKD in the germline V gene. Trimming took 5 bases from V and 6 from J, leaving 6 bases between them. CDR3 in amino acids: CAISIRDTQYF. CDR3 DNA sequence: TGTGCCATCAGTATCCGGGATACGCAGTATTTT.

CDR3 sequence: CASSLAGTGANYGYTF. The CDR3 nucleotides are TGTGCCAGCAGCTTAGCGGGGACGGGAGCTAACTATGGCTACACCTTC. The V call is TRBV7-9, the J call TRBJ1-2; D is perhaps TRBD1 (5 bases). The CDR3 runs 16 residues. Trimming removed 0 bases at V and 0 bases at J, with 11 bases between. Looked up from germline, CDR1 is SEHNR and CDR2 is FQNEAQ (reference sequence). The whole variable domain, filled in from reference TRBV7-9 and TRBJ1-2, reads DTGVSQNPRHKITKRGQNVTFRCDPISEHNRLYWYRQTLGQGPEFLTYFQNEAQLEKSRLLSDRFSAERPKGSFSTLEIQRTEQGDSAMYLCASSLAGTGANYGYTFGSGTRLTVV.

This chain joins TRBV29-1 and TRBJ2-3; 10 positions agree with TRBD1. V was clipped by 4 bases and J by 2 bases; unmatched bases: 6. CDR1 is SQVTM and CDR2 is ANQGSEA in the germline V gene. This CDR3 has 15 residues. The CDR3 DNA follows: TGCAGCGTTGTAATTGGACAGGGGGTCACAGATACGCAGTATTTT. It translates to CSVVIGQGVTDTQYF.

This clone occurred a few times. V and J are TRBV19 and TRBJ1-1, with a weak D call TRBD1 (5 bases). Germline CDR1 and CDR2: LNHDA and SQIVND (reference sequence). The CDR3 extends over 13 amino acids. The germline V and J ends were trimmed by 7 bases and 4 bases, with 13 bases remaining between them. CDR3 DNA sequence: TGTGCCAGTATTCCAAACGGGGGCACTGAAGCTTTCTTT. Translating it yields CASIPNGGTEAFF.

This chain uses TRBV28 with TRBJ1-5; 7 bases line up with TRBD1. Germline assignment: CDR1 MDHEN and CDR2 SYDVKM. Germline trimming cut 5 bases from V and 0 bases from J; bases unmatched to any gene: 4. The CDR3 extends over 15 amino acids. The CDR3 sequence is CASSLRGNSNQPQHF. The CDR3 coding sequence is TGTGCCAGCAGTCTCAGGGGGAATAGCAATCAGCCCCAGCATTTT.

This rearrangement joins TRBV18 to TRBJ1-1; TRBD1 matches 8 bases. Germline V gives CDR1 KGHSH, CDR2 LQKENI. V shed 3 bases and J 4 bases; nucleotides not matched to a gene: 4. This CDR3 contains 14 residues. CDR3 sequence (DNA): TGTGCCAGCTCACCCACGACAGGGGCCACTGAAGCTTTCTTT. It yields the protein CASSPTTGATEAFF.

The CDR3: CASSSAGGSYNSPLHF. CDR3 DNA sequence: TGTGCCAGCAGCTCTGCGGGTGGATCCTATAATTCACCCCTCCACTTT. The chain links TRBV7-2 to TRBJ1-6; D gene uncertain. CDR3 size: 16 residues. CDR1 and CDR2 (germline): SGHTA, FQGNSA. Trimming left V 4 bases short and J 1 base short, with 11 bases between.